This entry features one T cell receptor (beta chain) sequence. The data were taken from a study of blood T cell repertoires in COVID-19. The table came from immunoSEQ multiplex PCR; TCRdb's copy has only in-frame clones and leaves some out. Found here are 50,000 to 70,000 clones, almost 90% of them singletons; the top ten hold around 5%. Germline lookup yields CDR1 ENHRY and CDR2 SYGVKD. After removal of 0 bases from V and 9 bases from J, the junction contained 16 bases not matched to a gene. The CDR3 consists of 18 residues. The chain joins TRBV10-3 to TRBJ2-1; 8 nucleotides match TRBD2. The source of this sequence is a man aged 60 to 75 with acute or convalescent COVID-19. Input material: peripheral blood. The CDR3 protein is CAISESTRSGRPTTEQFF. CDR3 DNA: TGTGCCATCAGTGAGTCGACTCGGAGCGGGAGACCCACAACTGAGCAGTTCTTC.